Listed below are T cell receptor beta chains from one sample, sequenced in a study of control samples from healthy donors and cancer patients. TCRdb keeps only in-frame clones here, not all; method: immunoSEQ multiplex PCR. The sample shows approximately 65,000 clones, about 90% of them seen only once. The source material was PBMCs. All receptors derive from a man between 60 and 75 years old with lung cancer. The CDR3 runs from the conserved cysteine through the conserved F or W. The D gene is left open where the match is weak. Size is omitted from some rows. Given values are once, few, many or a class for expanded clones.

>NA|TRBJ2-4|once|TRBV9
CASSVDISGPIGNIQYF
TGTGCCAGCAGCGTAGATATAAGTGGGCCCATCGGGAACATTCAGTACTTC
>NA|TRBJ1-6|NA|TRBV3-1/TRBV3-2
CASSRAWDSPLHF
TGTGCCAGCAGCCGCGCTTGGGATTCACCCCTCCACTTT
>NA|TRBJ2-5|NA|TRBV4-1
CASSQRGGQSAQETQYF
TGCGCCAGCAGCCAAAGGGGAGGACAGTCAGCCCAAGAGACCCAGTACTTC
>NA|TRBJ1-1|few|TRBV9
CASSVGASFEAFF
TGTGCCAGCAGCGTAGGGGCCAGCTTTGAAGCTTTCTTT
>NA|TRBJ1-1|NA|TRBV23-1
CASSHHYRVNTEAFF
TGCGCCAGCAGTCACCACTACAGGGTGAACACTGAAGCTTTCTTT
>NA|TRBJ1-5|NA|TRBV12-5
CASGLVRDGRSGSNQPQHF
TGTGCTAGTGGTTTGGTGAGGGACGGAAGATCGGGAAGCAATCAGCCCCAGCATTTT
>NA|TRBJ2-6|NA|TRBV12-2
CASPPGGCTPFSSGANVLTF
TGTGCAAGTCCCCCCGGGGGGTGCACCCCTTTCAGCTCTGGGGCCAACGTCCTGACTTTC
>TRBD1|TRBJ1-5|once|TRBV6-1
CASSDPGQGRRDNQPQHF
TGTGCCAGCAGTGATCCTGGACAGGGGAGGAGGGACAATCAGCCCCAGCATTTT
>NA|TRBJ1-4|NA|TRBV12-3/TRBV12-4
CASSLYEKLFF
TGTGCCAGCAGTTTGTATGAAAAACTGTTTTTT
>NA|TRBJ1-5|NA|TRBV6-5
CASSLVGGAGQPQHF
TGTGCCAGCAGTTTAGTTGGGGGGGCTGGTCAGCCCCAGCATTTT
>TRBD1|TRBJ2-1|NA|TRBV7-3
CASSLGTGGLREQFF
TGTGCCAGCAGCCTGGGGACAGGGGGCCTTCGAGAGCAGTTCTTC
>NA|TRBJ2-4|NA|TRBV7-9
CASSLWPRLAAKNIQYF
TGTGCCAGCAGCTTATGGCCCCGACTGGCAGCCAAAAACATTCAGTACTTC
>NA|TRBJ1-5|medium-sized|TRBV30
CAWSVRLGRGKSWPQHF
TGTGCCTGGAGTGTACGACTAGGCAGGGGCAAAAGTTGGCCCCAGCATTTT
>NA|TRBJ2-7|once|TRBV6-5
CASTAPALDEQYF
TGTGCCAGCACTGCCCCGGCGTTAGACGAGCAGTACTTC
>NA|TRBJ2-3|NA|TRBV29-1
CSVHRVSTDTQYF
TGCAGCGTCCACAGGGTTAGCACAGATACGCAGTATTTT
>NA|TRBJ1-2|once|TRBV9
CASSVETAYYGYTF
TGTGCCAGCAGCGTCGAGACAGCATACTATGGCTACACCTTC
>NA|TRBJ2-2|NA|TRBV2
CARRALSGELFF
TGTGCCAGAAGGGCCCTCTCCGGGGAGCTGTTTTTT
>NA|TRBJ1-6|NA|TRBV19
CASSIGTNAADSPLHF
TGTGCCAGTAGTATAGGCACCAACGCTGCTGATTCACCCCTCCACTTT
>TRBD1|TRBJ1-2|NA|TRBV7-6
CASSQLQTGNYGYTF
TGTGCCAGCAGCCAACTCCAGACAGGGAACTATGGCTACACCTTC
>NA|TRBJ2-1|NA|TRBV11-3
CASSLLGQRSDEQFF
TGTGCCAGCAGCTTATTAGGACAACGTTCTGATGAGCAGTTCTTC
>NA|TRBJ2-4|NA|TRBV29-1
CSGVRDGQNIQYF
TGCAGCGGCGTCCGGGACGGTCAAAACATTCAGTACTTC
>TRBD1|TRBJ1-2|NA|TRBV6-1
CASSELLGQGYGYTF
TGTGCCAGCAGTGAGCTATTGGGACAGGGGTATGGCTACACCTTC
>NA|TRBJ1-3|few|TRBV10-3
CAISDGTVGNTIYF
TGTGCCATCAGTGATGGGACCGTTGGAAACACCATATATTTT
>NA|TRBJ1-5|NA|TRBV5-1
CASREDEYSNQPQHF
TGCGCCAGCAGAGAAGACGAGTATAGCAATCAGCCCCAGCATTTT
>NA|TRBJ2-3|NA|TRBV5-6
CASSLGPGTNRRDTQYF
TGTGCCAGCAGCTTGGGGCCCGGGACCAACCGGCGGGATACGCAGTATTTT
>TRBD1|TRBJ2-3|NA|TRBV9
CASSVGQGADTQYF
TGTGCCAGCAGCGTAGGACAGGGAGCAGATACGCAGTATTTT
>NA|TRBJ2-2|NA|TRBV9
CASSASSNTGELFF
TGTGCCAGCAGCGCCAGCTCGAACACCGGGGAGCTGTTTTTT
>NA|TRBJ2-7|once|TRBV6-5
CASSYWGTQYF
TGTGCCAGCAGTTATTGGGGGACGCAGTACTTC
>NA|TRBJ2-5|once|TRBV7-9
CASSLVRGMGQETQYF
TGTGCCAGCAGCTTAGTTCGGGGAATGGGACAAGAGACCCAGTACTTC
>NA|TRBJ1-3|NA|TRBV6-5
CASRPKGASGNTIYF
TGTGCCAGCAGACCAAAAGGGGCCTCTGGAAACACCATATATTTT
>NA|TRBJ1-5|NA|TRBV30
CAWSGPGSNQPQHF
TGTGCCTGGAGTGGCCCAGGCTCTAATCAGCCCCAGCATTTT
>NA|TRBJ1-5|NA|TRBV5-8
CASSLGRGRNQPQHF
TGTGCCAGCAGCTTGGGGCGGGGAAGGAATCAGCCCCAGCATTTT
>TRBD1|TRBJ2-3|NA|TRBV7-9
CASSSPGQESTDTQYF
TGTGCCAGCAGCTCCCCAGGACAGGAAAGCACAGATACGCAGTATTTT
>TRBD1|TRBJ2-1|NA|TRBV6-5
CASSRDSYNEQFF
TGTGCCAGCAGCAGGGACAGCTACAATGAGCAGTTCTTC
>TRBD1|TRBJ2-1|NA|TRBV27
CASSLTKDRGNYNEQFF
TGTGCCAGCAGTTTAACAAAAGACAGGGGAAACTACAATGAGCAGTTCTTC
>NA|TRBJ2-2|NA|TRBV7-3
CASSPPTGDGSTGELFF
TGTGCCAGCAGCCCTCCGACAGGCGATGGTTCCACCGGGGAGCTGTTTTTT
>NA|TRBJ2-2|NA|TRBV5-1
CASSLGPGGQGTGELFF
TGCGCCAGCAGCTTGGGGCCGGGGGGCCAGGGGACCGGGGAGCTGTTTTTT
>NA|TRBJ1-5|NA|TRBV6-1
CASSEYRVVNQPQHF
TGTGCCAGCAGTGAATACAGGGTCGTGAATCAGCCCCAGCATTTT
>NA|TRBJ2-7|NA|TRBV6-5
CASSYRYEQYF
TGTGCCAGCAGTTACCGGTATGAGCAGTACTTC
>NA|TRBJ1-1|NA|TRBV6-6
CASSGRGSANTEAFF
TGTGCCAGCAGTGGGCGGGGCAGCGCGAACACTGAAGCTTTCTTT
>NA|TRBJ1-1|NA|TRBV30
CAWRQALGGEAFF
TGTGCCTGGAGACAGGCGCTCGGAGGGGAAGCTTTCTTT
>TRBD1|TRBJ2-2|NA|TRBV11-3
CASSPGQGRRTGELFF
TGTGCCAGCAGCCCGGGACAGGGAAGACGCACCGGGGAGCTGTTTTTT
>NA|TRBJ1-1|NA|TRBV5-4
CASRAAGHTEAFF
TGTGCCAGCAGGGCGGCAGGCCACACAGAAGCTTTCTTT
>NA|TRBJ1-3|NA|TRBV10-3
CAISENSGNTIYF
TGTGCCATCAGTGAAAACTCTGGAAACACCATATATTTT
>NA|TRBJ1-3|NA|TRBV2
CASSETPGDTIYF
TGTGCCAGCAGTGAAACTCCGGGAGACACCATATATTTT
>TRBD2|TRBJ2-3|few|TRBV30
CAWSVRVGGAPSTDTQYF
TGTGCCTGGAGTGTACGCGTCGGGGGGGCACCGTCCACAGATACGCAGTATTTT